This T cell receptor beta chain was retrieved from a study of shared clonotypes between healthy human individuals (dated by TCRdb to 2020 to 2022). Some background on the complete study: The cohort included three men and a couple of women between 18 and 49 years of age. To increase sequencing depth and limit assay-specific biases, TCR repertoire library preparation and sequencing were carried out by different laboratories using diverse techniques. To estimate repertoire size and how much clonotypes are shared between individuals, the study performed deep sequencing of blood TCR repertoires from five healthy adults. Per donor, leukapheresis produced somewhere between about 0.8 and 9.5 billion PBMCs. For each donor, CD4 naive and CD4 memory were each given three plates, CD8 naive was given two plates, and CD8 memory was given one plate.

General findings and caveats noted by the study authors: Even with the large sequencing depth, rarefaction of the sorted-subset datasets indicated that sequencing was incomplete. Pairwise subsampling led to the expectation that sequencing depth would affect the degree of clonotype sharing among donors. Naive subsets generally had larger estimated clonotype richness than memory subsets. Clonotypes shared by all four sorted-subset donors showed higher generation probabilities than non-shared clonotypes. The genetic and exposure-history diversity represented was limited by the small number of donors. Only blood was sampled, and tissue TCR repertoires likely differ from those in blood. About 5% of naive CD4, 3.5% of naive CD8, roughly 2.4% of memory CD4, and 0.4% of memory CD8 clonotypes were shared across several donors.

On this clone: No antigen is known for it. No much larger clonotype is one base removed from it; base qualities were not supplied.

Using the deep immunoSEQ assay, TCR CDR3 regions were amplified from genomic DNA by multiplex PCR. Extracted genomic DNA from each cell subset was distributed evenly across all wells of several immunoSEQ 96-well plates, and each plate was treated as a replicate. For sorted subsets, roughly 0.2 ug genomic DNA, equal to tens of thousands of T cell genomes, was loaded into each replicate PCR. The purified libraries were quantified using a Qubit 3.0 fluorometer, sized with a Bioanalyzer 2100, and then quantified again using the KAPA Library Quantification kit. Every immunoSEQ 96-well plate was sequenced on a separate single-read 150-cycle Illumina NextSeq 550 flow cell. The study's processing was this. Because the immunoSEQ output held only junctional sequences and lacked quality scores, the filtering could not match the filtering applied to full-length reads. To assign V/J genes and CDR3, sequences were annotated using PyIR, a Python wrapper for IgBLAST v1.9, with IMGT germline references. Reads were filtered out if the reads had weak V/J assignments (E-value above 1e-6), no CDR3, stop codons, out-of-frame junctions, or ambiguous translated residues. V3J clonotypes were defined as sequences sharing an identical inferred V gene, J gene, and CDR3 amino acid sequence. Percentage overlap between repertoires was computed as shared unique clonotypes divided by the size of the smaller repertoire. Repertoire richness was assessed with RTK rarefaction, the Chao1 estimator, and Recon v2.1 estimates of unobserved clonotypes. OLGA was used to compute generation probabilities for all TCRbeta clonotypes that the gDNA method yielded from four donors. This is the immuneACCESS table as TCRdb keeps it, with only in-frame sequences that have V and J called. A part of the clones is gone; compared with another copy, unresolved V genes explain less than half, and the rest is unexplained. V and J calls and clone size are those listed in that table; D and trimming were worked out from the DNA. The sample data list roughly 2.1 million clones, and around 93% of these were observed just once. Of the sample, more than 1.5% is held by the ten largest clones.

The CDR3 covers 10 residues, taking in both the cysteine and the phenylalanine. Of all the DNA, just the CDR3 is kept, 30 bases in frame from base 1. CDR1 and CDR2 are drawn from the germline V gene: SGHVS, FQNEAQ. At the junction V is shortened by 8 bases and J by 6 bases, with 4 bases in between. CD8 naive samples consisted of CD45RO-negative cells that were positively selected for CCR7, yielding a CD45RA+CCR7+ population without TemRA cells. Healthy HIV-negative adults with no recently reported acute infections or vaccinations were included as donors. Every donor was a Caucasian adult living in Nashville, Tennessee, USA. After blood collection by leukapheresis, PBMCs were isolated using Ficoll-Histopaque density gradient centrifugation and then cryopreserved in the vapor phase of liquid nitrogen. Analytical flow cytometry was used to check the purity and quantity of every magnetically sorted T cell population. Genomic DNA was isolated from each sorted fraction and quantified by UV absorbance on a Nanodrop 2000c.

The material sequenced was naive CD8+ T cells from PBMCs. Reading the label with the study, this specimen's cell subset or site is: CD45RA+CCR7+. The V and J segments used are TRBV7-8 and TRBJ2-2; the D gene is unclear. This receptor was identified in a man aged 18 to 30 in good health. Some clones in this sample may be carry-over from other donors' samples. Here the CDR3 is given as CASGAGELFF. The base sequence is TGTGCCAGCGGGGCCGGGGAGCTGTTTTTT. Supplemented by the reference TRBV7-8 and TRBJ2-2 proteins around the CDR3, the complete variable domain is GAGVSQSPRYKVAKRGQDVALRCDPISGHVSLFWYQQALGQGPEFLTYFQNEAQLDKSGLPSDRFFAERPEGSVSTLKIQRTQQEDSAVYLCASGAGELFFGEGSRLTVL.